This entry concerns a single TCR beta chain. These data come from a study of blood T cell repertoires in COVID-19. Study information: Whether acute or convalescent, the COVID-19 samples came from the United States, Italy and Spain.

Original processing methods: How many nucleated cells were present was estimated from reference gene primer amplification. Clones were read by immunoSEQ multiplex PCR, and TCRdb kept only the in-frame ones, dropping some. V and J calls plus clone size are reproduced from that table; the DNA served to infer D and trimming. The sample shows about 180,000 clones, about three quarters of them seen only once. CDR3 size: 16 residues. Trimming took off 6 bases at V and 7 bases at J, with 21 bases between the two ends. Germline CDR1 and CDR2: LGHNA and YSLEER. One Seattle source followed patients from active infection through their disease course.

The rearrangement uses TRBV4-3 and TRBJ1-4, with D uncertain. This clonotype originated in a woman aged 80 or older with COVID-19, enrolled during active disease. Sequenced sample: peripheral blood. In DNA, the CDR3 is TGCGCCAGCAGTTACCGGGGAGCCCGAGCGAGTGAAAAACTGTTTTTT. It specifies CASSYRGARASEKLFF.